This TCR beta chain was captured in a study of regulatory T cells in long-lasting Graves disease. Across the study: The term persistent Graves' disease signified upward of 5 years on antithyroid drugs with positive TSH receptor antibodies. Points from the study as a whole: Public clonotype sharing was higher in persistent than newly diagnosed patients.

About this clonotype itself: Its antigen is not identified.

In germline, CDR1 is MGHDK, CDR2 SYGVNS. This CDR3 comprises 16 residues. V was cut by 5 bases and J by 0 bases, with 13 bases left in between. Arm-PCR of CDR3 regions and iRepertoire HTBI primers were the basis on which TCR beta libraries were built. TCRdb used MiXCR to reprocess the multiplex PCR reads, holding one entry per CDR3 protein. Counted here are almost 350,000 distinct CDR3 sequences, around 19% occurring once; the ten biggest clones make up less than 30%. Time point in this sample: persistent/refractory GD, antithyroid drugs over 5 years with positive TRAb. RNA from PBMCs was the source of the TCR library. Criteria from the American Thyroid Association guidelines were applied to diagnose Graves' disease.

This material consisted of peripheral blood mononuclear cells (PBMCs), taken when the disease was refractory, from a patient treated with antithyroid drugs. This sequence originates from a female donor with Graves disease. The chain carries TRBV25-1 and TRBJ1-4, with no clear D. CDR3 residues: CASSPTRLATNEKLFF. The CDR3 DNA sequence: TGTGCCAGCAGTCCAACTCGACTGGCAACTAATGAAAAACTGTTTTTT.